The 26 T cell receptor beta chains given below trace back to one sample, sequenced in a study of blood T cells in healthy people across ages. It was with a sample-barcoded 5' primer and a J-beta primer mix that a second PCR of roughly 6 to 12 cycles was run. TCRdb reprocessed the 5' RACE reads with MiXCR, giving one entry per CDR3 protein. The profile shows hundreds of thousands of distinct CDR3 sequences, under 40% of them singletons. The sample comprised blood. The receptors were sampled from a man between 18 and 29 years old in good health.

This clonotype turned up a few times. The chain recombines TRBV7-2 with TRBJ2-7; the D is unclear. The CDR3 consists of 14 residues. Germline V CDR1 and CDR2: SGHTA, FQGNSA. Trimming took 1 base from V and 3 from J, leaving 10 bases between them. The CDR3 bases are TGTGCCAGCAGCTTAGATGTGAGCGTCTACGAGCAGTACTTC. Encoded protein: CASSLDVSVYEQYF.

This clonotype occurred a few times. CDR3 residues: CSVEGNREAFF. The CDR3 DNA sequence: TGCAGCGTGGAGGGGAACAGGGAAGCTTTCTTT. The genes are TRBV29-1 and TRBJ1-1; TRBD1 is a possible D gene (5 bases). The length of the CDR3 is 11 residues. The germline gives CDR1 SQVTM, CDR2 ANQGSEA. V shed 6 bases and J shed 8 bases, with 13 bases lying between them.

The chain couples TRBV27 to TRBJ1-6; D is perhaps TRBD1 (5 bases). Trimming cost V 2 bases and J 8 bases, with 7 bases left between them. The CDR3 loop spans 13 amino acids. The germline gives CDR1 MNHEY, CDR2 SMNVEV (reference sequence). CDR3 sequence (DNA): TGTGCCAGCAGTTTAATGGGGGATTCACCCCTCCACTTT. This gives the protein CASSLMGDSPLHF.

This clonotype has just a few counts. The genes are TRBV20-1 and TRBJ2-7; 7 bases align to TRBD1. V lost 4 bases to trimming and J lost 2 bases; unmatched junction nucleotides: 8. The CDR3 length is 14 residues. Germline CDR1 and CDR2: DFQATT and SNEGSKA (reference sequence). The CDR3 loop is CSAKGRQGAYEQYF. CDR3 nucleotides: TGCAGTGCTAAAGGGCGGCAGGGGGCCTACGAGCAGTACTTC.

This clonotype has more than one count but fewer than ten. V gene TRBV20-1 combines with J gene TRBJ2-5; D tentatively reads TRBD1 or TRBD2 (5 bases each). Germline V gene data show CDR1 as DFQATT and CDR2 as SNEGSKA (reference sequence). The V end lost 3 bases, the J end lost 11 bases, and 28 bases lay between the germline ends. The CDR3 covers 16 residues. This CDR3 reads CSARKSRDPATYEQYF. The DNA for the CDR3 is TGCAGTGCTAGGAAGAGCCGGGACCCCGCTACGTATGAGCAGTACTTC.

As to this clonotype: At one end the junction does not follow the germline gene, possibly because of a read error. The chain is built from TRBV7-2 and TRBJ2-5, with D possibly matching TRBD1 (5 bases). The CDR3 length is 13 residues. The germline V gene has CDR1 SGHTA and CDR2 FQGNSA. The CDR3 DNA follows: TGTGCCAGCCGCTTGGGGCAAACTACTCCCAGGTACTTC. Amino acids: CASRLGQTTPRYF. Combining the CDR3 with reference TRBV7-2 and TRBJ2-5 gives the whole variable domain GAGVSQSPSNKVTEKGKDVELRCDPISGHTALYWYRQSLGQGLEFLIYFQGNSAPDKSGLPSDRFSAERTGGSVSTLTIQRTQQEDSAVYLCASRLGQTTPRYFGPGTRLLVL.

V is TRBV3-1 and J is TRBJ1-3; possible D gene TRBD1, 6 bases. V was cut by 5 bases and J by 0 bases, with 14 bases left in between. The CDR3 length is 16 residues. Germline CDR1 LGHDT, CDR2 YNNKEL (reference sequence). CDR3 amino acids: CASSVTQGSSGNTIYF. The CDR3 nucleotides are TGTGCCAGCAGCGTTACACAGGGAAGCTCTGGAAACACCATATATTTT.

The V call is TRBV20-1, the J call TRBJ2-1; TRBD2 matches at 12 bases. The CDR3 has 17 amino acids. The J segment lost 8 bases and the V segment lost 0 bases, leaving 11 bases of the junction unmatched. Per the germline V gene, CDR1 is DFQATT and CDR2 is SNEGSKA (reference sequence). This CDR3 reads CSARDPALGLAGDEQFF. CDR3 bases: TGCAGTGCTAGAGATCCAGCCTTGGGACTAGCGGGCGATGAGCAGTTCTTC.

The chain uses TRBV12-3 or TRBV12-4 and TRBJ2-5, with 7 nucleotides matching TRBD2. Trimming at V came to 4 bases and at J to 6 bases, leaving 11 bases not matched to a gene. The CDR3 contains 15 residues. CDR3 nucleotides: TGTGCCAGCAGTTACTGGGAGCGGGGCATCCAGACCCAGTACTTC. This encodes CASSYWERGIQTQYF.

As for this clonotype: A read error may produce the germline difference seen at one junction end. The rearrangement joins TRBV13 to TRBJ2-4; the D gene is possibly TRBD2 (5 bases). Germline-derived CDR1 and CDR2 are PRHDT and FYEKMQ (reference sequence). The CDR3 runs to 17 residues. This CDR3 reads CASSLRVGKEAKNIKYF. CDR3 coding DNA: TGTGCCAGCAGCTTAAGGGTGGGGAAGGAGGCCAAAAACATTAAGTACTTC.

This chain connects TRBV4-2 to TRBJ2-1; TRBD1 agrees at 7 bases. CDR3 size: 15 residues. Germline loops: CDR1 LGHNA, CDR2 YNFKEQ. Trimming at V came to 4 bases and at J to 13 bases, leaving 16 bases not matched to a gene. CDR3 sequence (DNA): TGTGCCAGCAGCCCATCGAGGAGCCAGGGGGAGACCCAGTTCTTC. Translation: CASSPSRSQGETQFF.

The chain carries TRBV6-2 or TRBV6-3 and TRBJ2-5; no definite D call. The CDR3 is 12 amino acids. The V gene lost 5 bases and the J gene lost 4 bases, with 8 bases spanning the gap. Germline loops: CDR1 MNHEY, CDR2 SVGEGT. Here the CDR3 reads CASSKKGETQYF. The CDR3 region has the DNA TGTGCCAGCAGTAAGAAGGGAGAGACCCAGTACTTC.

The J gene is TRBJ1-6, the V gene TRBV4-3; D unclear. V lost 1 base to trimming and J lost 4 bases, with 11 bases between them. The germline V gene has CDR1 LGHNA and CDR2 YSLEER. The CDR3 is made up of 16 amino acids. CDR3 sequence (DNA): TGCGCCAGCAGCCAAGGATCTAGACGGTATAATTCACCCCTCCACTTT. The encoded protein is CASSQGSRRYNSPLHF.

In this sample, this clonotype turned up many times. This chain joins TRBV20-1 and TRBJ2-5; 7 bases line up with TRBD2. The J segment lost 0 bases and the V segment lost 8 bases, leaving 18 bases of the junction unmatched. This CDR3 contains 17 residues. Germline lookup yields CDR1 DFQATT and CDR2 SNEGSKA (reference sequence). DNA of the CDR3: TGCAGTTCAAAGGGGTGGACTAGTGGGGGTTACCAAGAGACCCAGTACTTC. Translating gives CSSKGWTSGGYQETQYF.

This sequence joins TRBV7-7 and TRBJ2-1; D is possibly TRBD1 (5 bases). CDR1 is SSHAT and CDR2 is FNYEAQ in the germline V gene (reference sequence). This CDR3 contains 13 residues. The V end lost 5 bases, the J end lost 7 bases, and 12 bases lay between the germline ends. The CDR3 spells CASSPGRENEQFF. The CDR3 coding sequence is TGTGCCAGCAGCCCGGGCAGGGAAAATGAGCAGTTCTTC.

Of note for this clonotype: Germline and junction disagree at one end, which may indicate a read error. V is TRBV9 and J is TRBJ1-2, with TRBD1 as a possible D gene (6 bases). This CDR3 has 13 residues. CDR1 is SGDLS, CDR2 YYNGEE, per germline. In DNA form, the CDR3 reads TGTACCAGCAGCGCATATACAGGGTTCGGCTACACCTTC. Translating it yields CTSSAYTGFGYTF.

This clonotype was seen more than once but under ten times. This rearrangement joins TRBV14 to TRBJ1-5; D uncertain. Germline CDR1 reads SGHDN; CDR2 reads FVKESK. Trimming removed 8 bases at V and 1 base at J, with 12 bases between. This CDR3 has 14 residues. In DNA, the CDR3 is TGTGCCAGCGGAGTAGCAGCGAGCAATCAGCCCCAGCATTTT. Protein product: CASGVAASNQPQHF.

This clonotype was found many times. The chain couples TRBV12-3 or TRBV12-4 to TRBJ2-1; TRBD1 matches 9 bases. The CDR3 sequence is 15 residues long. The V segment lost 4 bases and the J segment 5 bases; nucleotides outside the gene matches: 6. The CDR3 protein is CASSSGTGLNNEQFF. The CDR3, as DNA: TGTGCCAGCAGTTCCGGGACAGGGTTGAACAATGAGCAGTTCTTC.

The genes are TRBV5-1 and TRBJ1-1, with 8 nucleotides matching TRBD1. With 2 bases clipped from V and 0 bases from J, the junction kept 9 bases outside the gene matches. The CDR3 consists of 17 residues. CDR1 is SGHRS, CDR2 YFSETQ, per germline. In nucleotides, the CDR3 is TGCGCCAGCAGCTTTGTTGGACAGGGAAGAATGAACACTGAAGCTTTCTTT. This gives the protein CASSFVGQGRMNTEAFF.

The chain uses TRBV5-1 and TRBJ2-5; unclear D gene. The V end lost 0 bases, the J end lost 11 bases, and 20 bases lay between the germline ends. The CDR3 loop spans 15 amino acids. Germline V gene sequence: CDR1 SGHRS, CDR2 YFSETQ. The CDR3 spells CASSLAPGTYNEQYF. The CDR3 coding sequence is TGCGCCAGCAGCTTGGCGCCAGGCACGTACAATGAGCAGTACTTC.

This clonotype was recorded a few times. The genes are TRBV5-5 and TRBJ1-1, with D possibly TRBD1 on 6 matching bases. Trimming stripped 3 bases from V and 3 bases from J, with 9 bases between. Germline CDR1 and CDR2: SGHKS and YYEKEE (reference sequence). The CDR3 is 13 residues long. CDR3: CASSSGVHTEAFF. For the CDR3, the DNA is TGTGCCAGCAGCTCAGGGGTGCACACTGAAGCTTTCTTT.

The table lists this clonotype with many counts. V gene TRBV20-1 combines with J gene TRBJ2-3; no reliable D call. CDR1 is DFQATT, CDR2 SNEGSKA, per germline (reference sequence). CDR3 length: 18 residues. V lost 0 bases and J lost 0, with 19 bases in between. CDR3 coding DNA: TGCAGTGCTAGAGATAAGACGGAACAAGGGTACAGCACAGATACGCAGTATTTT. It translates to CSARDKTEQGYSTDTQYF.

V gene TRBV11-3 combines with J gene TRBJ2-1, with D possibly being TRBD2 (5 bases). The DNA end lines up better with TRBJ2-7; the J call may be wrong. The germline V gene encodes CDR1 SGHNT and CDR2 YENEEA. This CDR3 is 15 amino acids long. The CDR3 region is CASSLEWGDYNEQYF. CDR3 coding DNA: TGTGCCAGCAGCCTCGAGTGGGGAGACTACAATGAGCAGTACTTC.

Of note for this clonotype: A read error may explain this, as a much larger clone is one base away. V is TRBV5-1 and J is TRBJ1-1, with TRBD1 identical over 7 bases. V trimming: 3 bases; J trimming: 1 base; junction bases outside the gene matches: 3. The germline gives CDR1 SGHRS, CDR2 YFSETQ. This CDR3 has 14 residues. The DNA of the CDR3 is TGCGCCAGCAGCTCATGGACAGGGAACACTGAAGCTTTCTTT. This codes for CASSSWTGNTEAFF.

This clonotype was observed many times. The chain uses TRBV5-5 and TRBJ2-3; 7 nucleotides align to TRBD1. Germline CDR1 SGHKS, CDR2 YYEKEE (reference sequence). The CDR3 has 15 amino acids. The J segment lost 3 bases and the V segment lost 4 bases, leaving 8 bases of the junction unmatched. Here the CDR3 reads CASSPGTAMTDTQYF. The CDR3 DNA reads as TGTGCCAGCAGCCCCGGGACAGCAATGACAGATACGCAGTATTTT.

This clonotype occurred a few times. The rearrangement joins TRBV20-1 to TRBJ2-5; D is uncertain. Germline CDR1 reads DFQATT; CDR2 reads SNEGSKA (reference sequence). Between the trimmed V and J ends, which lost 3 bases and 11 bases, there was a span of 10 bases. This CDR3 comprises 10 residues. The CDR3, as DNA: TGCAGTGCTAGCGGCAATGAGCAGTACTTC. Translated, it gives CSASGNEQYF.